The sequence of this T cell receptor (beta chain) was determined in a study of control samples from healthy donors and cancer patients. CDR1 is LGHDT, CDR2 YNNKEL, per germline (reference sequence). Trimming removed 1 base from V and 5 bases from J; junction bases left unmatched: 6. CDR3 size: 15 residues. Sequencing was performed with immunoSEQ multiplex PCR; in TCRdb, only in-frame clones are kept and a portion is missing. The sample shows 90,000 or so clones, around nine tenths of them seen only once. Sequencing input: PBMCs. V usage is TRBV3-1 (or the pseudogene TRBV3-2) and J usage is TRBJ2-5; TRBD1 matches at 8 bases. The source of this sequence is a woman between 50 and 59 years old with colorectal cancer. CDR3 sequence: CASSQGWQGAETQYF. Here the CDR3 DNA reads TGTGCCAGCAGCCAAGGTTGGCAGGGGGCGGAGACCCAGTACTTC.